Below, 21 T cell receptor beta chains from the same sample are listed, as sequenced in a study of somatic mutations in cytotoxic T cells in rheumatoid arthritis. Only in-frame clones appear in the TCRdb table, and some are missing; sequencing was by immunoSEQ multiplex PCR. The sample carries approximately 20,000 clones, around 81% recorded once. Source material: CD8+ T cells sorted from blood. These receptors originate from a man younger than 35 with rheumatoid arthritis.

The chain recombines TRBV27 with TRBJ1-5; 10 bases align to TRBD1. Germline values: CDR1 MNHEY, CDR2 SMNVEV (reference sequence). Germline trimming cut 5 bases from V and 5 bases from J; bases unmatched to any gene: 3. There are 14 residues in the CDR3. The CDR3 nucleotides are TGTGCCAGCAGTGACAGGGGGCGGTATCAGCCCCAGCATTTT. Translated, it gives CASSDRGRYQPQHF.

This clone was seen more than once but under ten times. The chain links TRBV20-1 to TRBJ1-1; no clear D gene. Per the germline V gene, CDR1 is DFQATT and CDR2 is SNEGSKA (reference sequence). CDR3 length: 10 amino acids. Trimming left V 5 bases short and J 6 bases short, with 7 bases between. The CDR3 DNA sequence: TGCAGTGCTTACACAGCTGAAGCTTTCTTT. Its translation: CSAYTAEAFF.

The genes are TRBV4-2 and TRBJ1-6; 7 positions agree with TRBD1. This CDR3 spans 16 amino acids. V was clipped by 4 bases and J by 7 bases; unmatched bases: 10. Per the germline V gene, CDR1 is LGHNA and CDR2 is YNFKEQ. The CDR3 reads CASSPTRGTDNSPLHF. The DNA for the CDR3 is TGTGCCAGCAGCCCGACGAGGGGGACAGACAATTCACCCCTCCACTTT.

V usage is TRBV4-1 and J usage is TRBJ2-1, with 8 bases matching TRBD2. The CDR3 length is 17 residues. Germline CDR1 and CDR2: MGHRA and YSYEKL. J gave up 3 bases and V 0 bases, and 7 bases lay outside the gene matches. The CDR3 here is CASSQDLRGGYYNEQFF. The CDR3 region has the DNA TGCGCCAGCAGCCAAGATCTTCGGGGGGGGTACTACAATGAGCAGTTCTTC.

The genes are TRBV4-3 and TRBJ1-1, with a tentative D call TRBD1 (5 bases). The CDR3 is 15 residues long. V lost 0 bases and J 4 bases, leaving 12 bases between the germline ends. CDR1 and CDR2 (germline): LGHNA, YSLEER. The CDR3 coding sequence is TGCGCCAGCAGCCAAGATGTAGGGGCGGCCACTGAAGCTTTCTTT. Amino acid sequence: CASSQDVGAATEAFF.

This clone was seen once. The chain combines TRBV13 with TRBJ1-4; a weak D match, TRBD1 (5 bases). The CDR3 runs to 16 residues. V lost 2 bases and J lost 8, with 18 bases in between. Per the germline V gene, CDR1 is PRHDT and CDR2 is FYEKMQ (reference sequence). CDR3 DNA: TGTGCCAGCAGCTTAAATCTGGCAGGGAGGGGAGAAAAACTGTTTTTT. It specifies CASSLNLAGRGEKLFF.

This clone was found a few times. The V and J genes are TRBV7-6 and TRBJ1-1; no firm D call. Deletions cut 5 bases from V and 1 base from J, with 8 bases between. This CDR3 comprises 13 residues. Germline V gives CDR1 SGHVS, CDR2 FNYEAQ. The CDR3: CASSPSQNTEAFF. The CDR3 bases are TGTGCCAGCAGCCCCAGTCAGAACACTGAAGCTTTCTTT.

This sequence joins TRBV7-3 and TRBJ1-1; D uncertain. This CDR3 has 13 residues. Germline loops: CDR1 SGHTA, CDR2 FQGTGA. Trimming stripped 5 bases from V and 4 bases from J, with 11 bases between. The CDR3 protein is CASSLNGFTEAFF. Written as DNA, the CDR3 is TGTGCCAGCAGCCTAAACGGGTTCACTGAAGCTTTCTTT.

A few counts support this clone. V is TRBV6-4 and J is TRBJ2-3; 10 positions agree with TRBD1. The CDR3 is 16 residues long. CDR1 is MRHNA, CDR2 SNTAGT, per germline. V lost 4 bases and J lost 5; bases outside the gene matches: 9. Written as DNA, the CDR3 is TGTGCCAGCAGTGTCACCGGGACAGGGGCAGGAGATACGCAGTATTTT. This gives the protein CASSVTGTGAGDTQYF.

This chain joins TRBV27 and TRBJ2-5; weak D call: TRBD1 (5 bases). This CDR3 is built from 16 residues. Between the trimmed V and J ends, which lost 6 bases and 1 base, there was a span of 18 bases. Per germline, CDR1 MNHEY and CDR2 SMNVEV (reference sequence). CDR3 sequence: CASSRVGAATQETQYF. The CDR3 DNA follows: TGTGCCAGCAGCCGAGTAGGGGCTGCAACCCAAGAGACCCAGTACTTC.

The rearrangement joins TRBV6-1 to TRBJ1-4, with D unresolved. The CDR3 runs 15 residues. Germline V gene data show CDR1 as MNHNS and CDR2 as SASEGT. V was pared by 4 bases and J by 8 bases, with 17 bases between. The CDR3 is CASSVTGRRGEKLFF. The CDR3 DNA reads TGTGCCAGCAGTGTCACGGGCCGAAGAGGGGAAAAACTGTTTTTT.

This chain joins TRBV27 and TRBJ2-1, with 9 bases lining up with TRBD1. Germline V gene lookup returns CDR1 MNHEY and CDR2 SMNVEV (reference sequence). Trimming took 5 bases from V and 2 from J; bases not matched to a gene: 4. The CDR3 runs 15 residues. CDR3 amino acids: CASSPTGGPYNEQFF. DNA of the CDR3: TGTGCCAGCAGTCCAACAGGGGGCCCCTACAATGAGCAGTTCTTC.

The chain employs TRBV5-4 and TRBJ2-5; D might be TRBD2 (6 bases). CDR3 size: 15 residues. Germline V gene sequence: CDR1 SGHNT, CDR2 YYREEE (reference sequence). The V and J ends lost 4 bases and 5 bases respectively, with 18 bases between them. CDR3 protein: CASSPRQGGFETQYF. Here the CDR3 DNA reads TGTGCCAGCAGCCCACGGCAGGGAGGTTTCGAGACCCAGTACTTC. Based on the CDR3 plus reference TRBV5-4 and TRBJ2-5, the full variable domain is ETGVTQSPTHLIKTRGQQVTLRCSSQSGHNTVSWYQQALGQGPQFIFQYYREEENGRGNFPPRFSGLQFPNYSSELNVNALELDDSALYLCASSPRQGGFETQYFGPGTRLLVL.

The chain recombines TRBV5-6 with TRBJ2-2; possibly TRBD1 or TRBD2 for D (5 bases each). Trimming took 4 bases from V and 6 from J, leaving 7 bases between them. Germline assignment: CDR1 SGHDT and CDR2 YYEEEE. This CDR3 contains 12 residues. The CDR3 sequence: CASSRDPGELFF. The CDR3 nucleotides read TGTGCCAGCAGCAGGGACCCCGGGGAGCTGTTTTTT. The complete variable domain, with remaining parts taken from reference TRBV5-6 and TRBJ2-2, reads DAGVTQSPTHLIKTRGQQVTLRCSPKSGHDTVSWYQQALGQGPQFIFQYYEEEERQRGNFPDRFSGHQFPNYSSELNVNALLLGDSALYLCASSRDPGELFFGEGSRLTVL.

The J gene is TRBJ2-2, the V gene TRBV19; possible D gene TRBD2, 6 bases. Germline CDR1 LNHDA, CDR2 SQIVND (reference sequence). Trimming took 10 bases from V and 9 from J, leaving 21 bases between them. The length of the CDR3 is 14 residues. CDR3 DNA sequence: TGTGCCACCCAGGGCGGGAATGAGATGCGGGAGCTGTTTTTT. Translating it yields CATQGGNEMRELFF.

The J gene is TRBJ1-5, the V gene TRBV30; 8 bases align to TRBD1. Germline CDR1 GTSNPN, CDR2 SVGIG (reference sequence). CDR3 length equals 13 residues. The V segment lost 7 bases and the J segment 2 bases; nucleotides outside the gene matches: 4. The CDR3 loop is CASGTGGNQPQHF. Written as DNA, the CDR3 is TGTGCCTCCGGGACAGGCGGCAATCAGCCCCAGCATTTT.

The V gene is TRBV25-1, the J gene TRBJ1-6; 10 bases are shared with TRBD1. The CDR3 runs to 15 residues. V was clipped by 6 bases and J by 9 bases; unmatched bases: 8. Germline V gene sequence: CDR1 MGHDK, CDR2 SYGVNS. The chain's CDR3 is CASRPTGGVGSPLHF. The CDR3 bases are TGTGCCAGCAGACCGACAGGGGGCGTAGGTTCACCCCTCCACTTT.

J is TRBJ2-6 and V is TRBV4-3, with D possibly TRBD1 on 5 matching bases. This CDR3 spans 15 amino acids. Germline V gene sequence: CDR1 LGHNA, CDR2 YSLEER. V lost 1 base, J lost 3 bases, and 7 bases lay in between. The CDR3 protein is CASSQVTGGANVLTF. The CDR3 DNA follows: TGCGCCAGCAGCCAAGTTACAGGTGGGGCCAACGTCCTGACTTTC.

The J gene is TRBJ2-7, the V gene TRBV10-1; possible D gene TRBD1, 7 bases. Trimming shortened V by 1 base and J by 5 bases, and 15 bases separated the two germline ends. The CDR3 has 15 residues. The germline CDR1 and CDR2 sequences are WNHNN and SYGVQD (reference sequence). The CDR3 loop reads CASSEFIQGEDEQYF. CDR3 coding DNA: TGCGCCAGCAGTGAGTTCATCCAGGGGGAGGACGAGCAGTACTTC.

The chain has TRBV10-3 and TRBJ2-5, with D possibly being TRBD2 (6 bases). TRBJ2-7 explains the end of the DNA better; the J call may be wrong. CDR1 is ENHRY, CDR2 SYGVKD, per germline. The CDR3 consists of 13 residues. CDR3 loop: CAIRGLSSYEQYF. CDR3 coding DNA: TGTGCCATCAGGGGACTCAGCTCCTACGAGCAGTACTTC.

CDR3 protein: CASSLMLASSYNEQFF. The CDR3, as DNA: TGTGCCAGCAGTTTAATGCTGGCTAGCTCCTACAATGAGCAGTTCTTC. This sequence joins TRBV27 and TRBJ2-1; D gene uncertain. V shed 2 bases and J shed 0 bases, with 11 bases lying between them. There are 16 residues in the CDR3. Germline CDR1 reads MNHEY; CDR2 reads SMNVEV (reference sequence).